Listed here is a single T cell receptor beta chain. This clone has a handful of counts. Its antigen target is currently unknown. Base-call qualities are not available, and no considerably larger clone is one nucleotide away. Additional DNA sequences in this sample encode the identical CDR3. The data originate from a study of blood T cell repertoires in COVID-19 (dated by TCRdb to the early 2020s). Context from the whole study: The collaborator samples originated in the United States, Italy and Spain and spanned the acute and convalescent phases of COVID-19. The prospective study material was composed of cDNA or gDNA derived from T cells, B-cell-depleted T cells, or PBMCs. The dataset comprised deeply sampled blood TCRbeta repertoires from subjects exposed to, actively infected with, or recovered from COVID-19. The repertoires were released in a freely available public database meant as a resource for research on the immune response to SARS-CoV-2. Samples were obtained from the ongoing ImmuneRACE study (first 160 participants) and from over 1,000 subjects provided by 6 global collaborators. Nearly every sample came with metadata listing a de-identified subject ID, COVID-19 status, age in years and sex. Where available, HLA class I and class II types were obtained from metadata supplied by the sample provider rather than from assay-based typing. Broader findings and caveats from the paper: The amount of clinical and demographic metadata varied by source and participant and was provided uncurated.

The CDR3 numbers 13 residues from cysteine through phenylalanine. Only the CDR3 part of the read is kept: 39 bases, read in frame from the first base. Trimming takes 3 bases from V and 7 bases from J, and the germline ends sit 8 bases apart. For CDR1 and CDR2, the germline V gene lists SGDLS and YYNGEE. The immunoSEQ Assay, a bias-controlled multiplex PCR, was used to amplify TCRbeta CDR3 regions from genomic DNA. The study's own analysis went as follows. The number of nucleated cells in each sample was estimated by amplification of reference gene primers within the assay. Sequence reads were collapsed and filtered to measure the absolute abundance of every unique TCRbeta CDR3 rearrangement. Productive Simpson clonality was computed per sample as the square root of Simpson's diversity index over productive rearrangements. The source is immuneACCESS, and TCRdb retained only in-frame sequences with V and J called. Part of the clones is not carried over; for the studies checked, unresolved V genes explain less than half of this, and the remainder is unexplained. V and J calls and clone size are given by that table; D and trimming were obtained from the DNA. This sample comprises approximately 210,000 clones, 83% of them detected only once. About 2.5% of the sample lies in the top ten.

Whole blood was collected in K2EDTA tubes by collaborating institutions according to the institutions' own protocols. For TCRbeta analysis, collaborator samples were shipped as frozen whole blood, as isolated PBMCs, or as DNA extracted from either sample type. Sequenced input: peripheral blood. The rearrangement joined TRBV9 to TRBJ1-6, with a weak D call of TRBD1 (6 bases match). This clonotype originated in a woman in her 70s with active or convalescent COVID-19. The CDR3 here reads CASSATGNSPLHF. The DNA sequence is as follows: TGTGCCAGCAGCGCCACAGGGAATTCACCCCTCCACTTT.